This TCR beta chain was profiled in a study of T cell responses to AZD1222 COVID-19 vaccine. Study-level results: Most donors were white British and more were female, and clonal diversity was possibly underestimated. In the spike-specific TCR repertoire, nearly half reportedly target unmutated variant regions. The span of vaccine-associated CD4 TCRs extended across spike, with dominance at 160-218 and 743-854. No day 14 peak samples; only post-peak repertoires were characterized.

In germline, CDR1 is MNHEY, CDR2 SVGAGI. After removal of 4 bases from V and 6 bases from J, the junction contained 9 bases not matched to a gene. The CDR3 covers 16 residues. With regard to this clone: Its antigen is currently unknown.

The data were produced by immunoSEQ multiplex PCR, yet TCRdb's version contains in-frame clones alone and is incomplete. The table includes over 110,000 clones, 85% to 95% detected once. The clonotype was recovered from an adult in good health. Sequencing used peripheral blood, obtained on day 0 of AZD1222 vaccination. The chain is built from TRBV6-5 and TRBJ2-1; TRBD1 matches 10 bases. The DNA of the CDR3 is TGTGCCAGCAGTTCCTTGCCGGGACAGGGGCCCAATGAGCAGTTCTTC. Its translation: CASSSLPGQGPNEQFF.